This T cell receptor (beta chain) originates from a study of OX40 agonist ivuxolimab in advanced cancers. Study summary: The dose of intravenous ivuxolimab that patients received every 2 weeks ranged from 0.01 to 10 mg/kg. Partial responses occurred in three patients (one hepatocellular carcinoma, two cutaneous melanoma).

Using immunoSEQ multiplex PCR, the repertoire was profiled, and TCRdb retains in-frame clones only, with some absent. Of 55,000 to 65,000 clones in the sample, around 85% were seen once. Study observations and caveats: Relatively little clonal expansion, among the lowest observed, appeared in partial responders at 0.1-3.0 mg/kg.

Germline CDR1 and CDR2: LNHDA and SQIVND (reference sequence). V dropped 11 bases and J dropped 1 base, with 11 bases sitting between them. There are 12 residues in the CDR3. As concerns this clone: What it recognizes is unknown.

The material was CD4+ or CD8+ T cells sorted from blood, obtained in a trial of the OX40 agonist ivuxolimab. The chain employs TRBV19 and TRBJ1-1; D remains ambiguous. The clonotype originates from an adult with an advanced solid tumor such as melanoma, head and neck, liver or kidney cancer. Written as DNA, the CDR3 is TGTGCCGTCGGCACCCGGAACACTGAAGCTTTCTTT. Its protein product is CAVGTRNTEAFF.